Detailed here is one TCR beta chain. Some clones are missing from TCRdb's copy, which holds only in-frame ones; the method was immunoSEQ multiplex PCR. The table includes 95,000 to 100,000 clones, approximately 93% detected once. Doses given second, at about 4 or about 12 weeks, were pooled. The data derive from a study of T cell responses to AZD1222 COVID-19 vaccine. The V and J ends lost 0 bases and 5 bases respectively, with 21 bases between them. The germline gives CDR1 SGHRS, CDR2 YFSETQ. The length of the CDR3 is 17 residues. The clonotype was recovered from an adult who received the AZD1222 COVID-19 vaccine. The sample consisted of peripheral blood, taken 28 days after the second AZD1222 dose. This rearrangement joins TRBV5-1 to TRBJ2-7; a possible D gene is TRBD2 (6 bases). The CDR3 sequence is CASSLGLGTLRTDEQYF. CDR3 DNA: TGCGCCAGCAGCTTGGGACTAGGAACCTTGAGAACCGACGAGCAGTACTTC.